The entry that follows covers one T cell receptor beta chain sequence. What it binds is not known. The data were taken from a study of CD8 T cells in ankylosing spondylitis. Quantitative 5'-RACE was performed with molecular barcodes, and it yielded the TCR beta libraries. TCRdb ran MiXCR on the 5' RACE reads and lists one entry per CDR3 protein. The sample includes about 140,000 distinct CDR3 sequences, approximately 32% of them seen just once. The CDR3 consists of 14 residues. Per the germline V gene, CDR1 is DFQATT and CDR2 is SNEGSKA (reference sequence). Trimming took 3 bases from V and 4 from J, leaving 12 bases between them. Study-level findings and limits: Clones that were linked to disease were CD8+ and were relatively rare in peripheral blood. Blood from ankylosing spondylitis patients appeared to carry a characteristic roughly 8-variant TCR beta motif. Reportedly, significant enrichment of disease-linked clones occurred in matched ankylosing spondylitis synovial fluid.

Sequencing input: synovial fluid, either unsorted or a sorted T cell fraction (not recorded which). The rearrangement joins TRBV20-1 to TRBJ2-2; no firm D call. The receptor was isolated from a male donor with ankylosing spondylitis. The CDR3 region has the DNA TGCAGTGCTAGCCCAAACGGTGGCACCGGGGAGCTGTTTTTT. This codes for CSASPNGGTGELFF.